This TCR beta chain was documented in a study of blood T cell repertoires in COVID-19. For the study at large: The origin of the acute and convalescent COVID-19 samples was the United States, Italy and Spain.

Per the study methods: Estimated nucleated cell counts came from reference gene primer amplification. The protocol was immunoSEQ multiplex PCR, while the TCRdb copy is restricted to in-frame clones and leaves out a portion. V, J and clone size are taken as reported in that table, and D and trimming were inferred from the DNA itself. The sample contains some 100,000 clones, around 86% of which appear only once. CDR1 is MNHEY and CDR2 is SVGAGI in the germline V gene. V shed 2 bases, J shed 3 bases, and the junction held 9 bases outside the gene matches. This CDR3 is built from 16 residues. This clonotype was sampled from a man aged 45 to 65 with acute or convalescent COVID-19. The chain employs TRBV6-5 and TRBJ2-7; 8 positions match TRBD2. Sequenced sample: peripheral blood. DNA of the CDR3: TGTGCCAGCAGTTACGCCCCAGCGGGGGTCTTCTACGAGCAGTACTTC. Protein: CASSYAPAGVFYEQYF.